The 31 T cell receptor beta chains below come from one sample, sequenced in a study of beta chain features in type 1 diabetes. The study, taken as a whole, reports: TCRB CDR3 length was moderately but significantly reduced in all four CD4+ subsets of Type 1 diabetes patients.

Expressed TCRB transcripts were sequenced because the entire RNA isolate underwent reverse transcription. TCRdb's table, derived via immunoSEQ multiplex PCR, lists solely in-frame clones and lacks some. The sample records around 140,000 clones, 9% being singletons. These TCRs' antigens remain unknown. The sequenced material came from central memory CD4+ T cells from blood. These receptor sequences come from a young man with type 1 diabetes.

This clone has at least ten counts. CDR3: CASSLGGEPGYTF. CDR3 in DNA: TGTGCCAGCAGCTTGGGGGGGGAGCCTGGCTACACCTTC. This rearrangement joins TRBV5-4 to TRBJ1-2; weak D call: TRBD1 (5 bases). The CDR3 covers 13 residues. Germline assignment: CDR1 SGHNT and CDR2 YYREEE (reference sequence). Between the trimmed V and J ends, which lost 0 bases and 7 bases, there was a span of 10 bases. The full variable domain, with the rest looked up from reference TRBV5-4 and TRBJ1-2, is ETGVTQSPTHLIKTRGQQVTLRCSSQSGHNTVSWYQQALGQGPQFIFQYYREEENGRGNFPPRFSGLQFPNYSSELNVNALELDDSALYLCASSLGGEPGYTFGSGTRLTVV.

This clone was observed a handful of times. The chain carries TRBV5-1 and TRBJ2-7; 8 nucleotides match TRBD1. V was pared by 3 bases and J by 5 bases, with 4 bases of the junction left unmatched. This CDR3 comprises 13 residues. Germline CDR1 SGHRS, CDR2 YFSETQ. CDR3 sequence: CASSSRTGNEQYF. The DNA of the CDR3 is TGCGCCAGCAGCTCCCGGACAGGGAACGAGCAGTACTTC.

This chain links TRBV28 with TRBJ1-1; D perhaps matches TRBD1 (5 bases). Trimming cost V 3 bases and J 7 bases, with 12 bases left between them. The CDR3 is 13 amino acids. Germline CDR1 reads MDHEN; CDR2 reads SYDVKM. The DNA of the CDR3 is TGTGCCAGCAGTTTTCAGGGATTCGATGAAGCTTTCTTT. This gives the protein CASSFQGFDEAFF.

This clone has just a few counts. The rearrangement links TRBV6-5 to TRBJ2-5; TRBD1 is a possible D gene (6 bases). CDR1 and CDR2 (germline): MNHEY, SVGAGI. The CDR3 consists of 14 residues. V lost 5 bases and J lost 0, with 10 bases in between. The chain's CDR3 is CASSATGYQETQYF. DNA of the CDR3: TGTGCCAGCAGTGCGACAGGCTACCAAGAGACCCAGTACTTC.

CDR3 nucleotides: TGTGCCAGCAGCGGACAGGGGTATGGCTACACCTTC. This encodes CASSGQGYGYTF. V usage is TRBV28 and J usage is TRBJ1-2, with 9 bases fitting TRBD1. CDR1 and CDR2 from the germline V gene are MDHEN and SYDVKM. The CDR3 consists of 12 residues. The V segment lost 6 bases and the J segment 5 bases; nucleotides outside the gene matches: 1.

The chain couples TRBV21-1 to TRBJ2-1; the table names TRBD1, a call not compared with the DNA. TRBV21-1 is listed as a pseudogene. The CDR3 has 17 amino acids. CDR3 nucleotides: TGTGCCAGCAGCACACAGAGACAGATCGACTCCCCCAATGAGCAGTTCTTC. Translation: CASSTQRQIDSPNEQFF.

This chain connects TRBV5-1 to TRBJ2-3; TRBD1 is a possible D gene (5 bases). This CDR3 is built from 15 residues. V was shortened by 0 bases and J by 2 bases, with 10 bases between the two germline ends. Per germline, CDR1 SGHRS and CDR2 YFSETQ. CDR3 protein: CASSLVQGFTDTQYF. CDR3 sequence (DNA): TGCGCCAGCAGCTTGGTCCAGGGTTTCACAGATACGCAGTATTTT.

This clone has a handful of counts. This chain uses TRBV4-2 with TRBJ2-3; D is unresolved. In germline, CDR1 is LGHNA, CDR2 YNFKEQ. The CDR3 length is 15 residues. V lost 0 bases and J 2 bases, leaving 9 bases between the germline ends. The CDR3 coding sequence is TGTGCCAGCAGCCAAGATTCAGCGAACACAGATACGCAGTATTTT. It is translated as CASSQDSANTDTQYF.

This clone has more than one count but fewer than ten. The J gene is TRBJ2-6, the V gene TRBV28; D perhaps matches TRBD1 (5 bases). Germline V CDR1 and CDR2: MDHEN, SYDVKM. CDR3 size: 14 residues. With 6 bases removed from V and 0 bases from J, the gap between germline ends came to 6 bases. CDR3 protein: CASRGRSGANVLTF. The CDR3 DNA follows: TGTGCCAGCAGGGGGCGCTCTGGGGCCAACGTCCTGACTTTC. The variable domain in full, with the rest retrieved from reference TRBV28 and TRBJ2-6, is DVKVTQSSRYLVKRTGEKVFLECVQDMDHENMFWYRQDPGLGLRLIYFSYDVKMKEKGDIPEGYSVSREKKERFSLILESASTNQTSMYLCASRGRSGANVLTFGAGSRLTVL.

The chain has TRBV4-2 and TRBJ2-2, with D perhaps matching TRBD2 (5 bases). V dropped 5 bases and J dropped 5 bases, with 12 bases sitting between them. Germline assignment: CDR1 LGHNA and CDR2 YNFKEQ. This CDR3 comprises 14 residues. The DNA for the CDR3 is TGTGCCAGCAGCTGGTCGGGAACTACCGGGGAGCTGTTTTTT. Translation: CASSWSGTTGELFF.

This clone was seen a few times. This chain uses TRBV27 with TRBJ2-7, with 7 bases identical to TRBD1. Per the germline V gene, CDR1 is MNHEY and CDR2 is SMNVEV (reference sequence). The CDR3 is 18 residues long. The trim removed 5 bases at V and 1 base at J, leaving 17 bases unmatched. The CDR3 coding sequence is TGTGCCAGCAGTGTCAGGGACAGTTCCCCGGTAGTGTCCTACGAGCAGTACTTC. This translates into CASSVRDSSPVVSYEQYF.

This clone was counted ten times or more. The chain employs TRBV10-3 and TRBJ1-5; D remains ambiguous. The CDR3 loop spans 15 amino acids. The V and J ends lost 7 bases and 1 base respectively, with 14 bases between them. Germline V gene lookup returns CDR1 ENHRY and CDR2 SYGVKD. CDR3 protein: CAIKGERRSNQPQHF. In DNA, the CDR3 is TGTGCCATCAAGGGTGAAAGGAGGAGCAATCAGCCCCAGCATTTT.

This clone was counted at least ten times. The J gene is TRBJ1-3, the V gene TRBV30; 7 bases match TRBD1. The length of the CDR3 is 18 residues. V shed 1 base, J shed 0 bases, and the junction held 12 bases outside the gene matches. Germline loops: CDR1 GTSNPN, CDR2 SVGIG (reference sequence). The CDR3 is CAWSGHLQGTFSGNTIYF. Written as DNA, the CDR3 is TGTGCCTGGAGTGGACATCTACAGGGGACCTTCTCTGGAAACACCATATATTTT.

This chain's CDR3 is CASGREPYEQYF. In DNA form, the CDR3 reads TGTGCCAGCGGGAGGGAACCCTACGAGCAGTACTTC. V is TRBV7-9 and J is TRBJ2-7; 7 positions agree with TRBD2. The V gene's germline CDR1 is SEHNR and CDR2 FQNEAQ (reference sequence). With 8 bases clipped from V and 2 bases from J, the junction kept 3 bases outside the gene matches. The CDR3 is 12 amino acids.

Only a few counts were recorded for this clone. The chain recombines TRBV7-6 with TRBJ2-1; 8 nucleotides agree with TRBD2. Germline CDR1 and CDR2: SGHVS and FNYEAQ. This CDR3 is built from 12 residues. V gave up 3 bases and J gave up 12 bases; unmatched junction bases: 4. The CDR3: CASSFSGTRQFF. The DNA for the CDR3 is TGTGCCAGCAGCTTCTCCGGGACTAGGCAGTTCTTC.

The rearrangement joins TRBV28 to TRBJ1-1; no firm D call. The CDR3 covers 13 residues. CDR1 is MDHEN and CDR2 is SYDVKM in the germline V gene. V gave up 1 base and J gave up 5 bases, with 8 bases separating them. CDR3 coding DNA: TGTGCCAGCAGTTTATACGAGGGAACTGAAGCTTTCTTT. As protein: CASSLYEGTEAFF.

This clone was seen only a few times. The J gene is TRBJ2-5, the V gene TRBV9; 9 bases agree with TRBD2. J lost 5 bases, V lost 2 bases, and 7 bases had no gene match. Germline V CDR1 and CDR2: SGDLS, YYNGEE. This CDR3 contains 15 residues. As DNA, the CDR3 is TGTGCCAGCAGCGTTGCGGGGGGGCTGAGTGAGACCCAGTACTTC. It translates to CASSVAGGLSETQYF.

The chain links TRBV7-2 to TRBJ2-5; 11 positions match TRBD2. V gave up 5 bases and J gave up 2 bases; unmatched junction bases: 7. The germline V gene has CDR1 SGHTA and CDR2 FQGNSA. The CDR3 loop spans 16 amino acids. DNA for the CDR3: TGTGCCAGCAGCCCCTCCCCTAGCGGGGGGCAAGAGACCCAGTACTTC. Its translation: CASSPSPSGGQETQYF.

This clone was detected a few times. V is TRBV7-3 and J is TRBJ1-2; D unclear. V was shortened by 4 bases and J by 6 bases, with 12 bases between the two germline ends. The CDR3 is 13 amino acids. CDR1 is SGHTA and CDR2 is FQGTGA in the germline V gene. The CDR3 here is CASSSSTGDGYTF. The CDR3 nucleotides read TGTGCCAGCAGCTCCTCGACGGGTGATGGCTACACCTTC.

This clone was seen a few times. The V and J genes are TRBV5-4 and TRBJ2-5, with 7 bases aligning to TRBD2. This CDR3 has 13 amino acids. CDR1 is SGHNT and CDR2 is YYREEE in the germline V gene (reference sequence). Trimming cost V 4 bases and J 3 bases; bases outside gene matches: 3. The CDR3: CASSPAGKETQYF. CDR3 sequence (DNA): TGTGCCAGCAGCCCAGCGGGGAAAGAGACCCAGTACTTC.

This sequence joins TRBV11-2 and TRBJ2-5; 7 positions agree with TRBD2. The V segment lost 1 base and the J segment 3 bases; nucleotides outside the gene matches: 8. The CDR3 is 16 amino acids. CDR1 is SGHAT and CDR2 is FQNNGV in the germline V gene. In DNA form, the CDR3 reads TGTGCCAGCAGCTTAGGACAATCGAGCGGGGAAGAGACCCAGTACTTC. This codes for CASSLGQSSGEETQYF.

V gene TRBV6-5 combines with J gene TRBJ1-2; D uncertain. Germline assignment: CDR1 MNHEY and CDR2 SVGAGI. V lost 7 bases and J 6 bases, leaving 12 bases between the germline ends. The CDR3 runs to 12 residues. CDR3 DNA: TGTGCCAGCACCTTTTCGGAGGATGGCTACACCTTC. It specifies CASTFSEDGYTF.

This chain's CDR3 is CASSFQGGGADTQYF. DNA of the CDR3: TGTGCCAGCAGTTTTCAGGGCGGGGGGGCGGATACGCAGTATTTT. The chain uses TRBV28 and TRBJ2-3; the match to TRBD2 covers 9 bases. In germline, CDR1 is MDHEN, CDR2 SYDVKM. The J segment lost 6 bases and the V segment lost 3 bases, leaving 7 bases of the junction unmatched. CDR3 size: 15 residues.

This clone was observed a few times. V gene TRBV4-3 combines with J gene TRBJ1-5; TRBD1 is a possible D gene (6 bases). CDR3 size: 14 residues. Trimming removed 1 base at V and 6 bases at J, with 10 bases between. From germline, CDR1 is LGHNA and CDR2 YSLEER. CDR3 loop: CASSQGQGSQPQHF. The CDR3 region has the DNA TGCGCCAGCAGCCAAGGGCAGGGGAGTCAGCCCCAGCATTTT.

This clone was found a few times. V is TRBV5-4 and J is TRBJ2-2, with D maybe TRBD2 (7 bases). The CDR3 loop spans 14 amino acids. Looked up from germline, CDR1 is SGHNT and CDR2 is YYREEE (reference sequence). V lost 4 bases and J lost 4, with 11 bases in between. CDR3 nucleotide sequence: TGTGCCAGCAGCCCGGGGGGCATCACCGGGGAGCTGTTTTTT. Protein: CASSPGGITGELFF.

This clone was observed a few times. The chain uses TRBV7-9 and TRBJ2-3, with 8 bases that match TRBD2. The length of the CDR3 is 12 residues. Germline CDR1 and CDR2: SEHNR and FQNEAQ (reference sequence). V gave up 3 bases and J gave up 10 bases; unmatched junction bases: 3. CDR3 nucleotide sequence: TGTGCCAGCAGCTTTAGCGGGGTCCCGCAGTATTTT. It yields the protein CASSFSGVPQYF.

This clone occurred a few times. The CDR3 nucleotides are TGCGCCAGCAGCCAAGGGGGGGGGAAGGTCACTGAAGCTTTCTTT. It codes for CASSQGGGKVTEAFF. The chain is built from TRBV4-1 and TRBJ1-1; the D gene is possibly TRBD1 (5 bases). With 1 base removed from V and 4 bases from J, the gap between germline ends came to 13 bases. Germline V gene sequence: CDR1 MGHRA, CDR2 YSYEKL. CDR3 size: 15 residues.

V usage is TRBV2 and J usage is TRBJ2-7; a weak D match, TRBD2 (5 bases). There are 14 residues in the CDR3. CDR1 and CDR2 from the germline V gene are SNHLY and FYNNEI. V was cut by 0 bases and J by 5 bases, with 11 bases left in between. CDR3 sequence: CASSEALGGHEQYF. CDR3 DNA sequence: TGTGCCAGCAGTGAAGCGCTTGGAGGACACGAGCAGTACTTC.

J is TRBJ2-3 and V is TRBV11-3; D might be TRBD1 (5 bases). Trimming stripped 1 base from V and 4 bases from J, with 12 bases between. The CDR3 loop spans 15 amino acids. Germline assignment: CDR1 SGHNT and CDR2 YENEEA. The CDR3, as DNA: TGTGCCAGCAGCTTAGGGGGCCCACTCCCAGATACGCAGTATTTT. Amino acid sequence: CASSLGGPLPDTQYF.

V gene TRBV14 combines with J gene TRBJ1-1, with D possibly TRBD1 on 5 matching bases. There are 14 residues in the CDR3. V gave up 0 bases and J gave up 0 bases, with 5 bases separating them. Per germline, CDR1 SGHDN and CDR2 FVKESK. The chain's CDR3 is CASSQETVNTEAFF. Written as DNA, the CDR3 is TGTGCCAGCAGCCAAGAGACAGTGAACACTGAAGCTTTCTTT.

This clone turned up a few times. The CDR3 loop is CASSLDWGGSYNEQFF. Here the CDR3 DNA reads TGTGCCAGCAGCTTAGATTGGGGGGGATCCTACAATGAGCAGTTCTTC. The genes are TRBV5-4 and TRBJ2-1; 7 bases line up with TRBD2. The CDR3 length is 16 residues. V trimming: 2 bases; J trimming: 1 base; junction bases outside the gene matches: 6. The germline V gene has CDR1 SGHNT and CDR2 YYREEE (reference sequence).